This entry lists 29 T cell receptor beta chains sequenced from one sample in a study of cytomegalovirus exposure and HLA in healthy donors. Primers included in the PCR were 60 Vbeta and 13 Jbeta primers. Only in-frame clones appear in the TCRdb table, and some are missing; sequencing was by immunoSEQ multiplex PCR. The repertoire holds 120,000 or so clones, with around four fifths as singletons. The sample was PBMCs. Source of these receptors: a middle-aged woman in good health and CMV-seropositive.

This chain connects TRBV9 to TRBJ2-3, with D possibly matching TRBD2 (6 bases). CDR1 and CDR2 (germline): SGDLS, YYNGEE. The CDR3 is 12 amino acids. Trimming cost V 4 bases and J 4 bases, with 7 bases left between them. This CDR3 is CASSRRADTQYF. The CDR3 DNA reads TGTGCCAGCAGCCGGAGGGCAGATACGCAGTATTTT.

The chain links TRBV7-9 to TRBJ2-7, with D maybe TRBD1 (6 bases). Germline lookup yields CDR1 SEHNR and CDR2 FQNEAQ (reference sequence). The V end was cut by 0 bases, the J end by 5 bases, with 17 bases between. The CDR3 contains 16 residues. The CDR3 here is CASSLAMARGSDEQYF. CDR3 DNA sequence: TGTGCCAGCAGCTTAGCGATGGCCAGGGGAAGCGACGAGCAGTACTTC.

Written as DNA, the CDR3 is TGTGCCAGCAGTATCGACAGGGGGCGTAAACCCCTCCACTTT. This gives the protein CASSIDRGRKPLHF. The rearrangement links TRBV27 to TRBJ1-6, with 10 bases aligning to TRBD1. The V gene's germline CDR1 is MNHEY and CDR2 SMNVEV (reference sequence). After removal of 5 bases from V and 12 bases from J, the junction contained 7 bases not matched to a gene. This CDR3 spans 14 amino acids.

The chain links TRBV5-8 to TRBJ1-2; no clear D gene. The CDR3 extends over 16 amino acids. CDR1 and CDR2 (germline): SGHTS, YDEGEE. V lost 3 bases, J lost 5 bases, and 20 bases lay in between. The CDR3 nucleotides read TGTGCCAGCAGCTCACGAGGGTCACCTGTTGGGTATGGCTACACCTTC. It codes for CASSSRGSPVGYGYTF.

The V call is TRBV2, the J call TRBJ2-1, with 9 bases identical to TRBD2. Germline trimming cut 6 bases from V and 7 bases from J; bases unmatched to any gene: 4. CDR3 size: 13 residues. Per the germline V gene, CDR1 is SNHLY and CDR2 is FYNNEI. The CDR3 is CASSRLAANEQFF. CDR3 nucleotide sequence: TGTGCCAGCAGCCGACTAGCGGCTAATGAGCAGTTCTTC. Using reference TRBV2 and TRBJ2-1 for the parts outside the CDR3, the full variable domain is EPEVTQTPSHQVTQMGQEVILRCVPISNHLYFYWYRQILGQKVEFLVSFYNNEISEKSEIFDDQFSVERPDGSNFTLKIRSTKLEDSAMYFCASSRLAANEQFFGPGTRLTVL.

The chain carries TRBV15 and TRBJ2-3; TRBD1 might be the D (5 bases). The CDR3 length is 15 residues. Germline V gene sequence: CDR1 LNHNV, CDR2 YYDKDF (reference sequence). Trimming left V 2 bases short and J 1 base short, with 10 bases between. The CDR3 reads CATSRQGEGTDTQYF. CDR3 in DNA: TGTGCCACCAGCAGACAGGGTGAGGGCACAGATACGCAGTATTTT.

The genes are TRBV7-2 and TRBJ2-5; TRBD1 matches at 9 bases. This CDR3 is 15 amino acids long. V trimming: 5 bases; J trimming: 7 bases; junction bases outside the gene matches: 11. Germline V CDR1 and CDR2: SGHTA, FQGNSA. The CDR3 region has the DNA TGTGCCAGCAGCATTAAACAGGGGGCGCAGGGGACCCAGTACTTC. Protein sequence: CASSIKQGAQGTQYF.

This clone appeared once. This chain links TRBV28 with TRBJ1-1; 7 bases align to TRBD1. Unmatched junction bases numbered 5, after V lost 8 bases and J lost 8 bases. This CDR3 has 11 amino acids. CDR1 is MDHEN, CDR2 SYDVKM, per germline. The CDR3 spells CASESRGEAFF. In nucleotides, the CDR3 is TGTGCCAGCGAAAGCAGGGGGGAAGCTTTCTTT.

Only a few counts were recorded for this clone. The chain's CDR3 is CSVVSGMNTEAFF. The CDR3 coding sequence is TGCAGCGTTGTGTCAGGGATGAACACTGAAGCTTTCTTT. The chain combines TRBV29-1 with TRBJ1-1, with a tentative D call TRBD1 (5 bases). Germline CDR1 SQVTM, CDR2 ANQGSEA. The length of the CDR3 is 13 residues. Between the trimmed V and J ends, which lost 4 bases and 0 bases, there was a span of 9 bases.

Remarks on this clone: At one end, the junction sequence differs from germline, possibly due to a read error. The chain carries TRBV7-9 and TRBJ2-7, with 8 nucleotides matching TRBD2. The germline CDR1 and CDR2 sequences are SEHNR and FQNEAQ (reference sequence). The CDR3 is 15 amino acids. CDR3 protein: CSSRRGGDPTYEQYF. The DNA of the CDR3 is TGTTCCAGCCGCCGGGGGGGGGATCCTACCTACGAGCAGTACTTC.

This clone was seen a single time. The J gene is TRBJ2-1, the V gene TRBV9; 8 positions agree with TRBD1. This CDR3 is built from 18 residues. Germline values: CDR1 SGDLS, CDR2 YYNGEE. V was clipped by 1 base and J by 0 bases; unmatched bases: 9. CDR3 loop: CASSVRQGSSSSYNEQFF. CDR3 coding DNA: TGTGCCAGCAGCGTAAGACAGGGGTCCTCAAGCTCCTACAATGAGCAGTTCTTC.

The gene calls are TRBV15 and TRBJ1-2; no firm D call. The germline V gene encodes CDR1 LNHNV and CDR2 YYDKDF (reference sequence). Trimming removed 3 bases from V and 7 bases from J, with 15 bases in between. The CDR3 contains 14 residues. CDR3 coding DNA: TGTGCCACCAGCAGGCCGGCCTTGTCTAGTGGCTACACCTTC. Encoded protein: CATSRPALSSGYTF.

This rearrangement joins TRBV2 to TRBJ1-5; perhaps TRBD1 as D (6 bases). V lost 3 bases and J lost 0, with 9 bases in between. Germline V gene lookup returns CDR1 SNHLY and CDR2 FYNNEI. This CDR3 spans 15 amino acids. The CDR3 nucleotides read TGTGCCAGCAGTGAGAGACAGGTTAGCAATCAGCCCCAGCATTTT. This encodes CASSERQVSNQPQHF.

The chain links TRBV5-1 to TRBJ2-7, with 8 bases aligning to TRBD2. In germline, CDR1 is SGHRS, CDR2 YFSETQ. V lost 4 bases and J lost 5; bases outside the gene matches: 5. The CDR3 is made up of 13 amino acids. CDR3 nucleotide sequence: TGCGCCAGCAGCCCGGGACTAGGACACGAGCAGTACTTC. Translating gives CASSPGLGHEQYF.

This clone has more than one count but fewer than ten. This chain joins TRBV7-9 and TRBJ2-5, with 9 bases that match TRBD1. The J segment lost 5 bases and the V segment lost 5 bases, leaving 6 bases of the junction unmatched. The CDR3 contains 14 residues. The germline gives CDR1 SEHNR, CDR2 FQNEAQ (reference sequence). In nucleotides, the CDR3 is TGTGCCAGCAGCAGGGGACAGGGTGGCGAGACCCAGTACTTC. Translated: CASSRGQGGETQYF.

CDR3 nucleotides: TGCGCCAGCAGCCAAGACCCTTTGGTGGAGGAGGGAAAGAGGGGCTATGGCTACACCTTC. The encoded protein is CASSQDPLVEEGKRGYGYTF. The J gene is TRBJ1-2, the V gene TRBV4-1; a weak D match, TRBD1 (5 bases). Germline V CDR1 and CDR2: MGHRA, YSYEKL. The CDR3 runs 20 residues. Trimming took off 0 bases at V and 4 bases at J, with 27 bases between the two ends.

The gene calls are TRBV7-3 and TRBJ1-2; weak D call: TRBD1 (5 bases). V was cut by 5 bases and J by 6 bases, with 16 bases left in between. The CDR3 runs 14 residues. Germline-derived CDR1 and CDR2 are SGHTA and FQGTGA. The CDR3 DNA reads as TGTGCCAGCAGCAGTACGGGCAGGGCTGATGGCTACACCTTC. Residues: CASSSTGRADGYTF. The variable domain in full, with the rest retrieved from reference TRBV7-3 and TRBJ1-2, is GAGVSQTPSNKVTEKGKYVELRCDPISGHTALYWYRQSLGQGPEFLIYFQGTGAADDSGLPNDRFFAVRPEGSVSTLKIQRTERGDSAVYLCASSSTGRADGYTFGSGTRLTVV.

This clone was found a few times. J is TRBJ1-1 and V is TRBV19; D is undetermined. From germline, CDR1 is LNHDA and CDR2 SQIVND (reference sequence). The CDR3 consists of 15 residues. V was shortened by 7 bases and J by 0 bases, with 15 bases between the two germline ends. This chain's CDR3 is CASIPRHFMNTEAFF. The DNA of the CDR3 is TGTGCCAGTATCCCACGCCACTTCATGAACACTGAAGCTTTCTTT.

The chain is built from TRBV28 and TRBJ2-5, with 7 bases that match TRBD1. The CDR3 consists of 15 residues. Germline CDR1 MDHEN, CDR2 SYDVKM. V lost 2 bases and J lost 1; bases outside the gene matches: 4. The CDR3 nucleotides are TGTGCCAGCAGTTTACCGGGACAGACCCAAGAGACCCAGTACTTC. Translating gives CASSLPGQTQETQYF.

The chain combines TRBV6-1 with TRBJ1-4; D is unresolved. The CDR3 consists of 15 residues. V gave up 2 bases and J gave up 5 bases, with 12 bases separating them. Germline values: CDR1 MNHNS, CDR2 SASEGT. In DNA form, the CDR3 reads TGTGCCAGCAGTGAAAGCGGCGGGAGGAATGAAAAACTGTTTTTT. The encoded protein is CASSESGGRNEKLFF.

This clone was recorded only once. The CDR3 sequence: CASSDSYNEQFF. The CDR3 DNA sequence: TGTGCCAGTAGCGACAGCTACAATGAGCAGTTCTTC. The chain recombines TRBV19 with TRBJ2-1; tentative D call: TRBD1 (5 bases). The CDR3 has 12 residues. The germline V and J ends were trimmed by 6 bases and 3 bases, with 6 bases remaining between them. Germline CDR1 is LNHDA and CDR2 is SQIVND (reference sequence).

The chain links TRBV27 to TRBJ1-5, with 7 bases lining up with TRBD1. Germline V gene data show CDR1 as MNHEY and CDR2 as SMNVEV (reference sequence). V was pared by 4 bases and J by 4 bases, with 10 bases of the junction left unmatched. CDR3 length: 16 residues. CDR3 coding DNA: TGTGCCAGCAGTTCCTCCCAGGGACAGCTAAATCAGCCCCAGCATTTT. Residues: CASSSSQGQLNQPQHF.

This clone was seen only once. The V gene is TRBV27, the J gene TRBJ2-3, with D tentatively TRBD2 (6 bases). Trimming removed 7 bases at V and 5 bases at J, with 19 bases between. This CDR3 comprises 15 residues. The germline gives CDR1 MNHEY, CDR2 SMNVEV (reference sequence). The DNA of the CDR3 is TGTGCCAGCACCCAAGGGACTTATTTGGGAGATACGCAGTATTTT. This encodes CASTQGTYLGDTQYF.

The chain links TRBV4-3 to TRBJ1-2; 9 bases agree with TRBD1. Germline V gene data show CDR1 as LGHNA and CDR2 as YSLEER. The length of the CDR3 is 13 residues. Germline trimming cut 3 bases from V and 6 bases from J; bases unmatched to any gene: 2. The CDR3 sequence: CASSHRTGDGYTF. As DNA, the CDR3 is TGCGCCAGCAGCCATCGGACAGGGGATGGCTACACCTTC.

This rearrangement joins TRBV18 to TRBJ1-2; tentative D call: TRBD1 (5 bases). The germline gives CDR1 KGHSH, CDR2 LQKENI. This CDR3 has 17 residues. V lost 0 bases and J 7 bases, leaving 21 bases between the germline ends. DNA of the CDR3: TGTGCCAGCTCACCACCGCAGGGTTACGGCCTATCATTTGGCTACACCTTC. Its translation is CASSPPQGYGLSFGYTF. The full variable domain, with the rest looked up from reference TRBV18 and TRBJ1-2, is NAGVMQNPRHLVRRRGQEARLRCSPMKGHSHVYWYRQLPEEGLKFMVYLQKENIIDESGMPKERFSAEFPKEGPSILRIQQVVRGDSAAYFCASSPPQGYGLSFGYTFGSGTRLTVV.

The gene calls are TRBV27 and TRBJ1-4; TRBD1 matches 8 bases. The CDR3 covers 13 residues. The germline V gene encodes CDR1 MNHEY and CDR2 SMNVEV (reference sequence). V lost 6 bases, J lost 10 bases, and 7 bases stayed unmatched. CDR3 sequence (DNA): TGTGCCAGCAGATCACGACAGGGGTTAAAACTGTTTTTT. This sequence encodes CASRSRQGLKLFF. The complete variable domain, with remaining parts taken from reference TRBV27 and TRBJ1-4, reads EAQVTQNPRYLITVTGKKLTVTCSQNMNHEYMSWYRQDPGLGLRQIYYSMNVEVTDKGDVPEGYKVSRKEKRNFPLILESPSPNQTSLYFCASRSRQGLKLFFGSGTQLSVL.

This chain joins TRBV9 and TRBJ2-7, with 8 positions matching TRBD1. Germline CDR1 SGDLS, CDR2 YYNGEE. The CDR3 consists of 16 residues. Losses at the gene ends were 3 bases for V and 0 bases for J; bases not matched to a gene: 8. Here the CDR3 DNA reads TGTGCCAGCAGCGGGCGGGGAACAGGGGGCTCCTACGAGCAGTACTTC. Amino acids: CASSGRGTGGSYEQYF.

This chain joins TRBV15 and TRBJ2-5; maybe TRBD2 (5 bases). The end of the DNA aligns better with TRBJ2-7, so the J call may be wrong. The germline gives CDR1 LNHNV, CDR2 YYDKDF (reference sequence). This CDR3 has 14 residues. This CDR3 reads CATSSEGIGHEQYF. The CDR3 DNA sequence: TGTGCCACCAGCAGCGAGGGAATCGGGCACGAGCAGTACTTC.

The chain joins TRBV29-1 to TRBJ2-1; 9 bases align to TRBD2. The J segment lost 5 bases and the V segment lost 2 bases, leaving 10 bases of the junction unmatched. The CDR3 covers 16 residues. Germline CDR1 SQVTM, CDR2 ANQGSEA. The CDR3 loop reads CSVEILAGGPHNEQFF. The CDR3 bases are TGCAGCGTTGAAATCCTCGCGGGAGGGCCCCACAATGAGCAGTTCTTC.